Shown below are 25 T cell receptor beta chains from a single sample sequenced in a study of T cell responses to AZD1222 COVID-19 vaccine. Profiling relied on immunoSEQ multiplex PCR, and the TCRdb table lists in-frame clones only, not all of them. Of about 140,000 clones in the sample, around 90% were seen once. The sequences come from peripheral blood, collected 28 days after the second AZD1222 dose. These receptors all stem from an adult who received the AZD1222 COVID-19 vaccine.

The CDR3 DNA follows: TGTGCCAGCAGCCCGTCGGGTCGGCCCCAGCATTTT. This codes for CASSPSGRPQHF. This rearrangement joins TRBV7-2 to TRBJ1-5, with D unclear. Trimming took off 5 bases at V and 9 bases at J, with 11 bases between the two ends. The CDR3 is made up of 12 amino acids. The germline gives CDR1 SGHTA, CDR2 FQGNSA.

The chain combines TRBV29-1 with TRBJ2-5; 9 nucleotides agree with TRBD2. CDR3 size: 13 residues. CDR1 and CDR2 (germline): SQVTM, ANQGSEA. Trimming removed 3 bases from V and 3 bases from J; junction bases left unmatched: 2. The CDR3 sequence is CSVDSGGKETQYF. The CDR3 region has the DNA TGCAGCGTTGATAGCGGGGGAAAAGAGACCCAGTACTTC.

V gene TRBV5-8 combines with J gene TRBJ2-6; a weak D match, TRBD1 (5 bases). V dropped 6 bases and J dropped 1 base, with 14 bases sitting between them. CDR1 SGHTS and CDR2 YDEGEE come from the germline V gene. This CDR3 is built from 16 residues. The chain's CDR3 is CASIRPGWSGANVLTF. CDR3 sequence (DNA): TGTGCCAGCATCCGGCCAGGGTGGTCTGGGGCCAACGTCCTGACTTTC.

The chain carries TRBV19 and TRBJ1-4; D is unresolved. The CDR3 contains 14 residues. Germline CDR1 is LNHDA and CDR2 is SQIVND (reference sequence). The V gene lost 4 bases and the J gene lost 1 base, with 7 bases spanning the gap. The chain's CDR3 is CASSTYITNEKLFF. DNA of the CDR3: TGTGCCAGTAGTACCTACATAACTAATGAAAAACTGTTTTTT.

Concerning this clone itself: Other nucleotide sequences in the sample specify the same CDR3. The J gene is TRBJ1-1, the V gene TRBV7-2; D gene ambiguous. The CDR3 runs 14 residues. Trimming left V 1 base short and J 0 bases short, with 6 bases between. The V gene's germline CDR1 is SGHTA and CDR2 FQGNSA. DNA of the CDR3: TGTGCCAGCAGCTTAGGACGGGTGAACACTGAAGCTTTCTTT. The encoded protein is CASSLGRVNTEAFF.

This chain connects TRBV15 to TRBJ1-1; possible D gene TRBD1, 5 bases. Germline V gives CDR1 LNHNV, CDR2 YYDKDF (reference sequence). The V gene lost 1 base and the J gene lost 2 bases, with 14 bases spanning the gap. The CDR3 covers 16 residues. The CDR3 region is CATSRVVGAGNTEAFF. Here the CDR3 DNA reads TGTGCCACCAGCAGAGTCGTTGGGGCAGGCAACACTGAAGCTTTCTTT.

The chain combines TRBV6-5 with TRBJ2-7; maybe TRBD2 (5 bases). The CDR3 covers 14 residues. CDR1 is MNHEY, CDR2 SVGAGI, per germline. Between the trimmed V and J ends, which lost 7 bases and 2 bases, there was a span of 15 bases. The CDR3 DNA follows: TGTGCCAGCATGGGCGGGCTCCGAACCTACGAGCAGTACTTC. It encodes CASMGGLRTYEQYF.

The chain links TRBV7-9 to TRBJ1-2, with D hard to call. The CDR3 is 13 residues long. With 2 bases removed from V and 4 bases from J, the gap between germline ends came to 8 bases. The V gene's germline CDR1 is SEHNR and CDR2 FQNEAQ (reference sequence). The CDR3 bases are TGTGCCAGCAGCTTATCCCTTTTCTATGGCTACACCTTC. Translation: CASSLSLFYGYTF.

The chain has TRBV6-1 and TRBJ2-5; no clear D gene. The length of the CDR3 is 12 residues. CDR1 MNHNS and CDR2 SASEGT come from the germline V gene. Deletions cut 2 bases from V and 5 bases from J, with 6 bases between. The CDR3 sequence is CASSELGETQYF. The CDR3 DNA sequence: TGTGCCAGCAGTGAACTAGGGGAGACCCAGTACTTC.

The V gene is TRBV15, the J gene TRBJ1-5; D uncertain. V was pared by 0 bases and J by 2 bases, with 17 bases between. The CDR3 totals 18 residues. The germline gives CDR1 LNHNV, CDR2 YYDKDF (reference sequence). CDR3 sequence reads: CATSRDSNTGSGNQPQHF. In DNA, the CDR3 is TGTGCCACCAGCAGAGATTCCAATACTGGGTCCGGCAATCAGCCCCAGCATTTT. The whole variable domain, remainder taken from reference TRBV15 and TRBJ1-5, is DAMVIQNPRYQVTQFGKPVTLSCSQTLNHNVMYWYQQKSSQAPKLLFHYYDKDFNNEADTPDNFQSRRPNTSFCFLDIRSPGLGDTAMYLCATSRDSNTGSGNQPQHFGDGTRLSIL.

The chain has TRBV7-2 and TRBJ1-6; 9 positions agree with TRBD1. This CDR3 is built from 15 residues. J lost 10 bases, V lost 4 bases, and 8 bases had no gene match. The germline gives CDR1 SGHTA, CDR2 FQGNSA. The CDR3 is CASSSGTGLLSPLHF. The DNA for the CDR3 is TGTGCCAGCAGCTCCGGGACAGGGCTTTTATCACCCCTCCACTTT.

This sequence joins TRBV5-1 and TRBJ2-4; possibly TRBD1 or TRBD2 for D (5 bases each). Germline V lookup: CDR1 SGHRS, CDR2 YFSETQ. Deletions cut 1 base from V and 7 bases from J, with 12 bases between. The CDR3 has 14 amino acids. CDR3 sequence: CASSLLGVANIQYF. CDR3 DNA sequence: TGCGCCAGCAGCTTGCTGGGGGTAGCTAACATTCAGTACTTC.

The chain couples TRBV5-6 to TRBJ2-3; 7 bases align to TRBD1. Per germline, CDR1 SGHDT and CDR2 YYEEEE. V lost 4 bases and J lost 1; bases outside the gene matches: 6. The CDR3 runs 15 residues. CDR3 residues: CASSPPGGGTDTQYF. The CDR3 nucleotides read TGTGCCAGCAGCCCCCCAGGGGGAGGCACAGATACGCAGTATTTT.

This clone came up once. CDR3 nucleotide sequence: TGTGCCAGCAGTTTGAGTGGCAGAACCTACGAGCAGTACTTC. Amino acids: CASSLSGRTYEQYF. The chain employs TRBV28 and TRBJ2-7; D not resolved. The CDR3 runs 14 residues. Germline CDR1 and CDR2: MDHEN and SYDVKM. The germline V and J ends were trimmed by 3 bases and 2 bases, with 11 bases remaining between them.

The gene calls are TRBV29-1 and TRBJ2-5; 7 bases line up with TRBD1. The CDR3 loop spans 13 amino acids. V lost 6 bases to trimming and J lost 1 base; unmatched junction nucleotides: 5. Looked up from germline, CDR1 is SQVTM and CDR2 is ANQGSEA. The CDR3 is CSVQGQLQETQYF. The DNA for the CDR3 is TGCAGCGTCCAGGGACAGCTCCAAGAGACCCAGTACTTC.

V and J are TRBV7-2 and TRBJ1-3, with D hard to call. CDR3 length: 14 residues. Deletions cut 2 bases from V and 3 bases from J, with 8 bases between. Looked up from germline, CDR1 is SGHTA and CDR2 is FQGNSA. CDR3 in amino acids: CASSLQRFGNTIYF. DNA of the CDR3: TGTGCCAGCAGCTTACAAAGGTTTGGAAACACCATATATTTT.

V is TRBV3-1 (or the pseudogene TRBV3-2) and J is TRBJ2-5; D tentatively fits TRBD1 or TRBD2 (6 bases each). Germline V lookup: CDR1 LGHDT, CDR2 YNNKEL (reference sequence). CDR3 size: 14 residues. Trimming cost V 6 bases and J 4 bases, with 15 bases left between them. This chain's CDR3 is CASSRDPGAETQYF. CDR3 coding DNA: TGTGCCAGCAGTCGGGATCCGGGGGCAGAGACCCAGTACTTC.

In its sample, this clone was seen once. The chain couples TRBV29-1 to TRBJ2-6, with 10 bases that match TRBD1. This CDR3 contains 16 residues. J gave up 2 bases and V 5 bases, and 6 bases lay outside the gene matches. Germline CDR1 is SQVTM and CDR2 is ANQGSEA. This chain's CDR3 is CSVPGTGEAGANVLTF. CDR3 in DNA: TGCAGCGTTCCAGGGACAGGGGAGGCTGGGGCCAACGTCCTGACTTTC.

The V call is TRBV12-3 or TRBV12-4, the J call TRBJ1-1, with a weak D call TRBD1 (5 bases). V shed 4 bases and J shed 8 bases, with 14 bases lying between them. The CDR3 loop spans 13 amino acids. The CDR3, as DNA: TGTGCCAGCAGTTGGGGGACTCGGCGGGAAGCTTTCTTT. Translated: CASSWGTRREAFF.

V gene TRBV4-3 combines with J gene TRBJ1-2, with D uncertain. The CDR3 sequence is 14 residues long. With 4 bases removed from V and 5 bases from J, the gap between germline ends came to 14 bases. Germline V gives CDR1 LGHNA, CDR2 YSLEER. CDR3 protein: CASSPSGVVYGYTF. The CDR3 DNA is TGCGCCAGCAGCCCCTCCGGGGTGGTGTATGGCTACACCTTC.

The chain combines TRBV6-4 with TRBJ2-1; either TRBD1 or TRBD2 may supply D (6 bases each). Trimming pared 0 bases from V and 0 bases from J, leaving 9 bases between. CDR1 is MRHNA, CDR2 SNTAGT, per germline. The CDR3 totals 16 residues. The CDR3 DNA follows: TGTGCCAGCAGTGACTCAGGGGGGAGCTCCTACAATGAGCAGTTCTTC. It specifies CASSDSGGSSYNEQFF.

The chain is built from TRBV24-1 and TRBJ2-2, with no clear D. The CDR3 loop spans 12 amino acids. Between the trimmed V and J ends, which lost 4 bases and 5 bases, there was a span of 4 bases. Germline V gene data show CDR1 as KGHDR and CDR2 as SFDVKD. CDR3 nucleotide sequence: TGTGCCACCAGTGACCCTACCGGGGAGCTGTTTTTT. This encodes CATSDPTGELFF.

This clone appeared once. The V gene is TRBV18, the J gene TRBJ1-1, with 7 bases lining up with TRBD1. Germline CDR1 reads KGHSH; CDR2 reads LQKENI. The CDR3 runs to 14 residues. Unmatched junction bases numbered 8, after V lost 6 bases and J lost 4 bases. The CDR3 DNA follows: TGTGCCAGCTCGTCTACAGGGGACGGCACTGAAGCTTTCTTT. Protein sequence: CASSSTGDGTEAFF.

The DNA for the CDR3 is TGTGCCAGCAGCCAATTCTCAGGGGCGGGCAATCAGCCCCAGCATTTT. This encodes CASSQFSGAGNQPQHF. This chain connects TRBV16 to TRBJ1-5; possibly TRBD1 for D (6 bases). The CDR3 sequence is 16 residues long. Trimming took 1 base from V and 2 from J, leaving 12 bases between them. Germline CDR1 is KGHSY and CDR2 is FQNENV.

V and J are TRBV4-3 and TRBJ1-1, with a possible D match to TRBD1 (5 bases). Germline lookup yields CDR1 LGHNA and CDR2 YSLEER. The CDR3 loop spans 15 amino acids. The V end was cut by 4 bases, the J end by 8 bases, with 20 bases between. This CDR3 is CASSLNRGGVAEAFF. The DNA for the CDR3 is TGCGCCAGCAGCCTCAACCGGGGGGGGGTCGCCGAAGCTTTCTTT.